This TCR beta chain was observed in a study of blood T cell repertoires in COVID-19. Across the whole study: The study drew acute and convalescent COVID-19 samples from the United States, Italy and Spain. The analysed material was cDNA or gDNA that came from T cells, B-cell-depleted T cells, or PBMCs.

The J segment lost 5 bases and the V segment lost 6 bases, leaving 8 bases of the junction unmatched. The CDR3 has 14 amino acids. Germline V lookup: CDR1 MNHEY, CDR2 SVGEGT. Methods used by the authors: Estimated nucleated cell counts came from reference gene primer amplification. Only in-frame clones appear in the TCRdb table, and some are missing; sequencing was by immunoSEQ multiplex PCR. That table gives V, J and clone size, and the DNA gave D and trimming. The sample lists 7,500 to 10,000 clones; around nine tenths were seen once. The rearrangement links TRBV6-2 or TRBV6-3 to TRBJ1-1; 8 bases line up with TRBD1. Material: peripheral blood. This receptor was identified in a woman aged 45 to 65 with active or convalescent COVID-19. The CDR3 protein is CASSSDRVGTEAFF. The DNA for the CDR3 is TGTGCCAGCAGCTCGGACAGGGTGGGGACTGAAGCTTTCTTT.